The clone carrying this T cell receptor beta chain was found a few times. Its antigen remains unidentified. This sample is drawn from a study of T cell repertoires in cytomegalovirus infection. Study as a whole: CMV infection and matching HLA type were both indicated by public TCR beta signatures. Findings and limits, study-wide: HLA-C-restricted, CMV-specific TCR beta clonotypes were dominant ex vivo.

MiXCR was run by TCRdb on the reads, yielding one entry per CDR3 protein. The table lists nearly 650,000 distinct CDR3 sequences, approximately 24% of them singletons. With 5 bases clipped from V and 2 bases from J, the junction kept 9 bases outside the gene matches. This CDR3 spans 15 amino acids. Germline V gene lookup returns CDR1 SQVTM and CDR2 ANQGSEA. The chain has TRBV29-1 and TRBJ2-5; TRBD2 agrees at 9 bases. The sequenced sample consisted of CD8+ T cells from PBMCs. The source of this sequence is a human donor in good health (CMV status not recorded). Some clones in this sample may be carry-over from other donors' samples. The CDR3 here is CSVLPGLAPQETQYF. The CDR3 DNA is TGCAGCGTTCTGCCGGGACTAGCACCTCAAGAGACCCAGTACTTC.